This T cell receptor (beta chain) emerged from a study of cytomegalovirus exposure and HLA in healthy donors. Study-level results: The study put 150 to 200 TCR beta chains on its list as cytomegalovirus-associated.

As to this clone: Its antigen is unknown.

The V segment lost 3 bases and the J segment 1 base; nucleotides outside the gene matches: 8. The CDR3 runs 15 residues. Germline CDR1 reads GTSNPN; CDR2 reads SVGIG (reference sequence). PCR amplification relied on 60 Vbeta primers (plus 13 Jbeta primers). Repertoires were generated with immunoSEQ multiplex PCR, while TCRdb's copy carries only in-frame clones and drops some. The data hold roughly 80,000 clones, with around 80% observed a single time. The sequenced material came from PBMCs. This chain uses TRBV30 with TRBJ1-1; 7 bases align to TRBD1. This sequence was found in a man aged 50 to 59 in good health and CMV-seropositive. In DNA, the CDR3 is TGTGCCTGGAGCCACACGGGACAGAAGAACACTGAAGCTTTCTTT. It is translated as CAWSHTGQKNTEAFF.